The T cell receptor beta chain described here comes from a study of blood T cell repertoires in COVID-19. Overall study context: T cells, B-cell-depleted T cells, or PBMCs provided the cDNA or gDNA that served as material.

The table came from immunoSEQ multiplex PCR; TCRdb's copy has only in-frame clones and leaves some out. The table has tens of thousands of clones, 75% to 85% seen once. CDR1 and CDR2 (germline): MDHEN, SYDVKM. The CDR3 has 14 amino acids. V was pared by 6 bases and J by 2 bases, with 4 bases of the junction left unmatched. This sequence joins TRBV28 and TRBJ2-7, with 10 bases aligning to TRBD1. The clonotype was recovered from a man in his 60s with acute or convalescent COVID-19. Input material: peripheral blood. The CDR3 region has the DNA TGTGCCAGCAGGGGACAGGGGAGGGCCTACGAGCAGTACTTC. Translating gives CASRGQGRAYEQYF.